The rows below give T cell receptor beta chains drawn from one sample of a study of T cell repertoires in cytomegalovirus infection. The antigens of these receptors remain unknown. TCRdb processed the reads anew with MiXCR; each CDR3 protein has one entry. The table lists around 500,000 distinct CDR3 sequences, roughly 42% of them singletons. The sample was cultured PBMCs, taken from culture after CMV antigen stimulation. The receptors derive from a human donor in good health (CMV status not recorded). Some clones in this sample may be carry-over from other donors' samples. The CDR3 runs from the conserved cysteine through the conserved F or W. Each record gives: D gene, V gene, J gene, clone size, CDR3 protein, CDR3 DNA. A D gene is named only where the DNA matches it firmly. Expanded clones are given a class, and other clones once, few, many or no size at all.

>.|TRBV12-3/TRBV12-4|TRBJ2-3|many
CASSPRGTDTQYF
TGTGCCAGCAGTCCACGGGGCACAGATACGCAGTATTTT
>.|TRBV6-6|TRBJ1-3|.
CASSYSSGNTIYF
TGTGCCAGCAGTTACAGCAGCGGAAACACCATATATTTT
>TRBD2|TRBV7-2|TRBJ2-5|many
CASSLAGVGETQYF
TGTGCCAGCAGCTTGGCGGGAGTGGGCGAGACCCAGTACTTC
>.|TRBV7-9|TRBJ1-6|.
CASSSTADNSPLHF
TGTGCCAGCAGTTCGACAGCCGATAATTCACCCCTCCACTTT
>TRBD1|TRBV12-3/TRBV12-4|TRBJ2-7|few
CASSSGDRGYEQYF
TGTGCCAGCAGTTCCGGAGACAGGGGGTACGAGCAGTACTTC
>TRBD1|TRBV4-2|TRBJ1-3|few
CASSQAGGVSSGNTIYF
TGTGCCAGCAGCCAAGCAGGGGGCGTCTCCTCTGGAAACACCATATATTTT
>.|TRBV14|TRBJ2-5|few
CASSQVAGPLSTQYF
TGTGCCAGCAGCCAGGTCGCTGGACCGCTTTCGACCCAGTACTTC
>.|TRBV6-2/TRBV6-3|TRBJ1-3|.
CASRIFGTANSGNTIYF
TGTGCCAGCCGGATATTTGGGACGGCGAACTCTGGAAACACCATATATTTT
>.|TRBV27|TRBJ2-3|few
CASSFGRGWGVSTDTQYF
TGTGCCAGCAGTTTTGGTAGGGGGTGGGGTGTGAGCACAGATACGCAGTATTTT
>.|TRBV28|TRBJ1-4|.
CASSLEGSSGEKLFF
TGTGCCAGCAGTTTAGAGGGGTCGAGTGGTGAAAAACTGTTTTTT
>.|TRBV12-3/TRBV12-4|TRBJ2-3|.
CASSPVRKADTQYF
TGTGCCAGCAGTCCCGTGCGAAAAGCAGATACGCAGTATTTT
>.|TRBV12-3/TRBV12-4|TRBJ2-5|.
CASSLRLQGQETQYF
TGTGCCAGCAGTTTGCGGCTTCAGGGCCAAGAGACCCAGTACTTC
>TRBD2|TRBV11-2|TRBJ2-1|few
CASSPGLAGGRNSMGFF
TGTGCCAGCAGCCCGGGACTAGCGGGAGGACGGAATTCAATGGGGTTCTTC
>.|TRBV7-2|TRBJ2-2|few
CASSPRAITGELFF
TGTGCCAGCAGCCCCCGGGCCATCACCGGGGAGCTGTTTTTT
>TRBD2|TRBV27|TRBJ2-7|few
CASSSRTSGWSSYEQYF
TGTGCCAGCAGTTCGCGGACTAGCGGGTGGAGCTCCTACGAGCAGTACTTC
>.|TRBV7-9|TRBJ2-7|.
CASADWFSSYEQYF
TGTGCCAGCGCAGACTGGTTTAGCTCCTACGAGCAGTACTTC
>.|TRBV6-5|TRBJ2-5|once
CASSQRTGIRETQYF
TGTGCCAGCAGTCAAAGAACCGGAATCAGGGAGACCCAGTACTTC
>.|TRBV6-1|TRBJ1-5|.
CASSERRGSNQPQHF
TGTGCCAGCAGTGAACGCAGGGGCAGCAATCAGCCCCAGCATTTT
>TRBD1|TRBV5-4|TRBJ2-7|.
CASSFDERQGTYEQYF
TGTGCCAGCAGCTTCGACGAGAGACAGGGTACCTACGAGCAGTACTTC
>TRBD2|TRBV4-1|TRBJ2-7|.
CASSPGKFSGRDEQYF
TGCGCCAGCAGCCCCGGAAAGTTCAGCGGGAGGGACGAGCAGTACTTC
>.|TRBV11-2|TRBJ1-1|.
CASSLSSRNTEAFF
TGTGCCAGCAGCTTATCCTCCCGGAACACTGAAGCTTTCTTT
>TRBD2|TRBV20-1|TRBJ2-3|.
CSAPGGGRATDTQYF
TGCAGTGCTCCCGGAGGCGGGAGGGCCACCGATACGCAGTATTTT
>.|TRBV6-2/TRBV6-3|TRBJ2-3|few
CASSPLESSTDTQYF
TGTGCCAGCAGTCCTCTGGAGAGTAGCACAGATACGCAGTATTTT
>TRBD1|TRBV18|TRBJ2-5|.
CASSPTRQGETQYF
TGTGCCAGCTCACCAACACGACAGGGAGAGACCCAGTACTTC
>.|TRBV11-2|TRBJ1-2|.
CASSLGGASPGYTF
TGTGCCAGCAGCTTGGGGGGAGCCTCTCCCGGCTACACCTTC
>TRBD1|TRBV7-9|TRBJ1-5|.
CASSLTGANQPQHF
TGTGCCAGCAGCCTTACAGGGGCGAATCAGCCCCAGCATTTT
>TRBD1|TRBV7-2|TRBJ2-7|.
CANSSRGSSYEQYF
TGTGCCAACAGCTCCAGGGGGAGCTCCTACGAGCAGTACTTC
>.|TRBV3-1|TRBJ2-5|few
CASSQDRGSSTRGTQYF
TGTGCCAGCAGCCAAGATCGTGGCAGCAGCACCCGTGGGACCCAGTACTTC
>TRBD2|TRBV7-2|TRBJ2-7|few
CASSLAIQTSLAYEQYF
TGTGCCAGCAGCTTAGCGATTCAGACTAGCCTCGCCTACGAGCAGTACTTC
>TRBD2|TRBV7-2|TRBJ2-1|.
CASSLPRTSGSRGSSYNEQFF
TGTGCCAGCAGCTTACCGAGGACTAGCGGGAGTCGGGGGAGCTCCTACAATGAGCAGTTCTTC
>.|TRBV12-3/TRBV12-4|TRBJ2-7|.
CASSSGLRTYEQYF
TGTGCCAGCAGTTCAGGCCTCCGGACCTACGAGCAGTACTTC
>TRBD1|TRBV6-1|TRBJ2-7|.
CASNDRGPYEQYF
TGTGCCAGCAACGACAGGGGCCCCTACGAGCAGTACTTC
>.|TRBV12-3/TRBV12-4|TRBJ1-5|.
CASSSGGVGPQHF
TGTGCCAGCAGTTCAGGTGGGGTTGGGCCCCAGCATTTT
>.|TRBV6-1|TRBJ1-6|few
CATWGTDTPLPSGVDHLHF
TGTGCTACGTGGGGGACGGATACACCCCTACCATCAGGCGTGGATCACCTCCACTTT
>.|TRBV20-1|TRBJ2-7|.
CSARGGDFWSYEQYF
TGCAGTGCTAGAGGGGGGGATTTCTGGTCCTACGAGCAGTACTTC
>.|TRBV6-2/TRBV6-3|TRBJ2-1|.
CASGPIRGKGNEQFF
TGTGCCAGCGGTCCCATACGGGGGAAGGGGAATGAGCAGTTCTTC
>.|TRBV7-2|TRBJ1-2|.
CASSPATGYGYTF
TGTGCCAGCAGCCCCGCGACGGGCTATGGCTACACCTTC
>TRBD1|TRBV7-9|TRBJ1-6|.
CASSFWAGGANYNSPLHF
TGTGCCAGCAGCTTCTGGGCAGGGGGCGCCAACTATAATTCACCCCTCCACTTT
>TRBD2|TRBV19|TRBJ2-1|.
CASSARGGWYEQFF
TGTGCCAGTAGTGCCCGGGGGGGCTGGTATGAGCAGTTCTTC
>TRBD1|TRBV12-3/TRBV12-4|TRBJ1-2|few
CASRQGAGGYTF
TGTGCCAGCCGACAGGGGGCGGGAGGCTACACCTTC
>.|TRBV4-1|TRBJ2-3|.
CASSQAGLSERDTQYF
TGCGCCAGCAGCCAAGCGGGACTCTCAGAAAGGGATACGCAGTATTTT
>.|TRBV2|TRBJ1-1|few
CASRGGWGMNTEAFF
TGTGCCAGCAGGGGAGGCTGGGGAATGAACACTGAAGCTTTCTTT